The text below deals with one T cell receptor (beta chain). These data belong to a study of blood T cell repertoires in COVID-19. At the level of the study: Acute-phase and convalescent COVID-19 samples originated in the United States, Italy and Spain. The cDNA or gDNA used as material had been derived from T cells, B-cell-depleted T cells, or PBMCs.

Study processing details: Reference gene primer amplification yielded estimated nucleated cell counts. Clones were read by immunoSEQ multiplex PCR, and TCRdb kept only the in-frame ones, dropping some. Clone size and the V and J calls come from that table; the DNA yielded D and trimming. Among over 60,000 clones, roughly 90% were seen once, and the ten largest hold roughly 2.7%. V lost 2 bases to trimming and J lost 0 bases; unmatched junction nucleotides: 9. There are 18 residues in the CDR3. Germline CDR1 reads MNHEY; CDR2 reads SMNVEV (reference sequence). Sample: peripheral blood. This chain connects TRBV27 to TRBJ2-3; 9 bases agree with TRBD2. This receptor was identified in a man in his 70s with active or convalescent COVID-19. The DNA for the CDR3 is TGTGCCAGCAGTTTAAGGGGCGGGAGGGGCACTAGCACAGATACGCAGTATTTT. This codes for CASSLRGGRGTSTDTQYF.